The next 12 T cell receptor beta chains were all read from a single sample in a study of CD8 T cells in Susac syndrome. A quantity of roughly 0.5 to 1 ug RNA underwent reverse transcription using random hexamers. TCRdb ran MiXCR on the immunoSEQ multiplex PCR reads and lists one entry per CDR3 protein. The data contain 150,000 to 200,000 distinct CDR3 sequences, about 94% of them singletons. Sequenced input: CD4+ T cells from PBMCs. Receptors originate from a human donor with Susac syndrome.

This sequence joins TRBV12-3 or TRBV12-4 and TRBJ1-5, with no clear D. V was shortened by 3 bases and J by 0 bases, with 9 bases between the two germline ends. The CDR3 covers 15 residues. Here the CDR3 reads CASSLLAGSNQPQHF. The CDR3 DNA is TGTGCCAGCAGTTTGCTCGCCGGTAGCAATCAGCCCCAGCATTTT.

The V and J genes are TRBV4-2 and TRBJ2-4; 8 bases agree with TRBD2. The CDR3 has 17 residues. The germline V gene encodes CDR1 LGHNA and CDR2 YNFKEQ. With V trimmed by 4 bases and J by 0 bases, 8 bases remained unmatched. In DNA, the CDR3 is TGTGCCAGCAGCCCCACCTTCGGGGGGGGAGCCAAAAACATTCAGTACTTC. This translates into CASSPTFGGGAKNIQYF.

V gene TRBV10-3 combines with J gene TRBJ1-1, with D unclear. Trimming left V 0 bases short and J 1 base short, with 9 bases between. Looked up from germline, CDR1 is ENHRY and CDR2 is SYGVKD. The CDR3 extends over 15 amino acids. Here the CDR3 DNA reads TGTGCCATCAGTGAGTCGATCACCCCGAACACTGAAGCTTTCTTT. Amino acids: CAISESITPNTEAFF.

This chain links TRBV6-1 with TRBJ2-3, with TRBD2 as a possible D gene (6 bases). Germline CDR1 reads MNHNS; CDR2 reads SASEGT. Trimming stripped 9 bases from V and 5 bases from J, with 15 bases between. This CDR3 spans 13 amino acids. CDR3 DNA sequence: TGTGCCAGTGCCGGGACTTTGGGAGATACGCAGTATTTT. Translating it yields CASAGTLGDTQYF.

This rearrangement joins TRBV7-9 to TRBJ1-2; D possibly corresponds to TRBD1 (6 bases). The CDR3 totals 16 residues. V was trimmed by 4 bases and J by 3 bases, leaving 18 bases between them. Germline V gene data show CDR1 as SEHNR and CDR2 as FQNEAQ (reference sequence). The CDR3 sequence is CASSSSANRAHYGYTF. CDR3 nucleotide sequence: TGTGCCAGCAGCTCTAGTGCCAACAGGGCTCACTATGGCTACACCTTC.

V and J are TRBV30 and TRBJ1-4; 9 positions agree with TRBD1. Germline V gene data show CDR1 as GTSNPN and CDR2 as SVGIG (reference sequence). The CDR3 runs to 18 residues. The junction had 17 bases not matched to a gene; V was cut back by 2 bases and J by 7 bases. The CDR3, as DNA: TGTGCCTGGAGTCCAAGCCGGGACAGGGCTTATCACTTTGAAAAACTGTTTTTT. Protein: CAWSPSRDRAYHFEKLFF. Filled out from reference TRBV30 and TRBJ1-4, the complete variable domain reads SQTIHQWPATLVQPVGSPLSLECTVEGTSNPNLYWYRQAAGRGLQLLFYSVGIGQISSEVPQNLSASRPQDRQFILSSKKLLLSDSGFYLCAWSPSRDRAYHFEKLFFGSGTQLSVL.

This clonotype was seen a handful of times. CDR3 protein: CASSHGKGGYGYTF. For the CDR3, the DNA is TGTGCCAGCAGCCATGGAAAAGGGGGCTATGGCTACACCTTC. The chain links TRBV4-2 to TRBJ1-2, with D tentatively TRBD1 (6 bases). The CDR3 runs 14 residues. V was pared by 3 bases and J by 4 bases, with 12 bases between. The V gene's germline CDR1 is LGHNA and CDR2 YNFKEQ.

The V call is TRBV20-1, the J call TRBJ2-5; D possibly corresponds to TRBD1 (5 bases). Germline assignment: CDR1 DFQATT and CDR2 SNEGSKA (reference sequence). This CDR3 is built from 14 residues. Between the trimmed V and J ends, which lost 3 bases and 4 bases, there was a span of 15 bases. The CDR3 spells CSASQGPMGETQYF. For the CDR3, the DNA is TGCAGTGCTAGCCAGGGCCCGATGGGAGAGACCCAGTACTTC.

This chain links TRBV6-5 with TRBJ1-3; 9 bases align to TRBD1. Trimming took 4 bases from V and 0 from J; bases not matched to a gene: 1. This CDR3 contains 15 residues. In germline, CDR1 is MNHEY, CDR2 SVGAGI. The chain's CDR3 is CASSWDRDSGNTIYF. The CDR3 DNA is TGTGCCAGCAGTTGGGACAGGGACTCTGGAAACACCATATATTTT.

J is TRBJ2-7 and V is TRBV20-1; perhaps D is TRBD1 or TRBD2 (6 bases each). Germline V gives CDR1 DFQATT, CDR2 SNEGSKA (reference sequence). Trimming removed 5 bases at V and 5 bases at J, with 16 bases between. The CDR3 spans 13 residues. The CDR3 region is CSARMGGGHEQYF. CDR3 DNA sequence: TGCAGTGCTCGAATGGGGGGCGGCCACGAGCAGTACTTC.

The CDR3 loop reads CASSQDFGGYTF. As DNA, the CDR3 is TGTGCCAGCAGCCAAGATTTTGGTGGCTACACCTTC. J is TRBJ1-2 and V is TRBV3-1; D is uncertain. V dropped 0 bases and J dropped 7 bases, with 6 bases sitting between them. The CDR3 is made up of 12 amino acids. Germline CDR1 reads LGHDT; CDR2 reads YNNKEL (reference sequence).

The chain couples TRBV29-1 to TRBJ2-1, with D possibly TRBD1 on 6 matching bases. V was clipped by 2 bases and J by 15 bases, with 20 bases between them. CDR1 and CDR2 (germline): SQVTM, ANQGSEA. The CDR3 covers 13 residues. The chain's CDR3 is CSVEPTRQAIRFF. As DNA, the CDR3 is TGCAGCGTTGAACCTACCCGACAGGCTATACGGTTCTTC.